The 28 T cell receptor beta chains in this list originate from one sample, sequenced in a study of T cells after yellow fever vaccination. TCRdb re-derived calls from the 5' RACE reads in MiXCR, one entry per CDR3 protein. The table lists about 29,000 distinct CDR3 sequences, about 5% of them singletons. The sample in question was CD8+ T cells sorted from PBMCs, obtained 10 days after the yellow fever booster vaccination. These receptors were taken from a man between 25 and 39 years old who received the YFV17D yellow fever vaccine.

The chain carries TRBV14 and TRBJ2-7, with 10 bases that match TRBD1. Germline values: CDR1 SGHDN, CDR2 FVKESK. The CDR3 length is 16 residues. With V trimmed by 5 bases and J by 6 bases, 13 bases remained unmatched. The CDR3 coding sequence is TGTGCCAGCAGCTCCCACCGGGACAGGGGTTTAGGCGAGCAGTACTTC. This sequence encodes CASSSHRDRGLGEQYF.

This clonotype was seen repeatedly, ten times or more. The rearrangement uses TRBV24-1 and TRBJ2-2, with D maybe TRBD1 (6 bases). V was cut by 2 bases and J by 6 bases, with 9 bases left in between. This CDR3 contains 14 residues. Germline assignment: CDR1 KGHDR and CDR2 SFDVKD. The CDR3 spells CATSDYRVAGELFF. The CDR3 DNA reads TGTGCCACCAGTGATTACAGGGTAGCCGGGGAGCTGTTTTTT.

This clonotype occurred many times. J is TRBJ1-4 and V is TRBV7-8; the D is unclear. Germline V gives CDR1 SGHVS, CDR2 FQNEAQ. This CDR3 region has 15 residues. The V end was cut by 5 bases, the J end by 3 bases, with 13 bases between. CDR3 sequence: CASSPELTANEKLFF. The CDR3 nucleotides are TGTGCCAGCAGCCCAGAGTTGACTGCTAATGAAAAACTGTTTTTT.

At least ten counts were recorded for this clonotype. The genes are TRBV11-1 and TRBJ2-4; a possible D gene is TRBD1 (6 bases). This CDR3 spans 19 amino acids. V was shortened by 1 base and J by 7 bases, with 26 bases between the two germline ends. CDR1 is SGHAT, CDR2 FQDESV, per germline (reference sequence). CDR3 DNA sequence: TGTGCCAGCAGCTTAGGTTTTATGTTCGCAGGGGCGTTGTGGAACATTCAGTACTTC. Residues: CASSLGFMFAGALWNIQYF.

This clonotype was observed at least ten times. The CDR3 DNA reads as TGTGCCAGCAGCTACCAGGCTTCGAGCTCCTACGAGCAGTACTTC. Translated, it gives CASSYQASSSYEQYF. The rearrangement uses TRBV12-3 or TRBV12-4 and TRBJ2-7; D call uncertain. The CDR3 has 15 residues. V was shortened by 6 bases and J by 0 bases, with 15 bases between the two germline ends.

This clonotype was picked up many times. This chain connects TRBV27 to TRBJ2-7, with D possibly TRBD2 on 6 matching bases. The CDR3 sequence is 16 residues long. V was shortened by 4 bases and J by 0 bases, with 16 bases between the two germline ends. Per the germline V gene, CDR1 is MNHEY and CDR2 is SMNVEV (reference sequence). Here the CDR3 reads CASSSPFRDSSYEQYF. As DNA, the CDR3 is TGTGCCAGCAGTTCTCCTTTCCGGGACTCCTCCTACGAGCAGTACTTC.

This clonotype was observed at least ten times. CDR3 residues: CASRRAISSYNEQFF. In DNA, the CDR3 is TGCGCCAGCCGACGAGCGATCAGCTCCTACAATGAGCAGTTCTTC. The rearrangement uses TRBV4-3 and TRBJ2-1; D ambiguous. The germline V and J ends were trimmed by 8 bases and 0 bases, with 14 bases remaining between them. In germline, CDR1 is LGHNA, CDR2 YSLEER. The CDR3 loop spans 15 amino acids.

There are many counts of this clonotype. The chain joins TRBV25-1 to TRBJ2-7; 11 bases map to TRBD2. V lost 5 bases, J lost 4 bases, and 19 bases stayed unmatched. Germline V gene lookup returns CDR1 MGHDK and CDR2 SYGVNS. The CDR3 is 19 amino acids. CDR3 sequence: CASSQSVLAGAQPDYEQYF. In DNA, the CDR3 is TGTGCCAGCAGTCAATCCGTACTAGCGGGAGCCCAACCGGATTACGAGCAGTACTTC.

In this sample, this clonotype turned up many times. The V gene is TRBV27, the J gene TRBJ2-7; maybe TRBD2 (6 bases). Germline loops: CDR1 MNHEY, CDR2 SMNVEV (reference sequence). The V end lost 4 bases, the J end lost 6 bases, and 7 bases lay between the germline ends. The CDR3 has 11 amino acids. CDR3 nucleotide sequence: TGTGCCAGCAGTTGGGGGGTCGAGCAGTACTTC. This codes for CASSWGVEQYF.

Ten or more counts support this clonotype. This rearrangement joins TRBV3-1 to TRBJ2-7, with a tentative D call TRBD2 (6 bases). The V end was cut by 4 bases, the J end by 2 bases, with 9 bases between. The germline CDR1 and CDR2 sequences are LGHDT and YNNKEL (reference sequence). The length of the CDR3 is 13 residues. Written as DNA, the CDR3 is TGTGCCAGCAGCCGACTAGAAGCCTACGAGCAGTACTTC. Translated, it gives CASSRLEAYEQYF.

This clonotype was seen at least ten times. The J gene is TRBJ1-1, the V gene TRBV12-3 or TRBV12-4; maybe TRBD1 (5 bases). The CDR3 runs to 12 residues. The germline V and J ends were trimmed by 4 bases and 4 bases, with 7 bases remaining between them. The CDR3, as DNA: TGTGCCAGCAGTTCTGGGGGCACTGAAGCTTTCTTT. It specifies CASSSGGTEAFF.

This clonotype was counted ten times or more. The chain employs TRBV29-1 and TRBJ2-7; D is unresolved. The V and J ends lost 6 bases and 6 bases respectively, with 12 bases between them. The CDR3 totals 11 residues. CDR1 and CDR2 from the germline V gene are SQVTM and ANQGSEA. CDR3 DNA: TGCAGCGTCGTCTGGGGTGGCGAGCAGTACTTC. This gives the protein CSVVWGGEQYF.

This clonotype was seen at least ten times. The chain recombines TRBV9 with TRBJ2-3; no clear D gene. CDR3 length equals 16 residues. CDR1 and CDR2 from the germline V gene are SGDLS and YYNGEE. V lost 3 bases and J 0 bases, leaving 14 bases between the germline ends. The CDR3 coding sequence is TGTGCCAGCAGCGACCTCAGGTTGTATAGCACAGATACGCAGTATTTT. This translates into CASSDLRLYSTDTQYF.

This clonotype was picked up many times. The chain links TRBV20-1 to TRBJ2-1, with D perhaps matching TRBD2 (5 bases). Germline CDR1 DFQATT, CDR2 SNEGSKA (reference sequence). This CDR3 has 15 amino acids. Trimming took off 2 bases at V and 5 bases at J, with 16 bases between the two ends. This CDR3 reads CSARIPLAADNEQFF. CDR3 coding DNA: TGCAGTGCTAGAATCCCGCTAGCCGCAGACAATGAGCAGTTCTTC.

Many counts were recorded for this clonotype. The V and J genes are TRBV11-2 and TRBJ2-1; TRBD2 aligns across 9 bases. V dropped 4 bases and J dropped 5; count of bases not matched to a gene: 3. Germline V gene data show CDR1 as SGHAT and CDR2 as FQNNGV. The CDR3 runs to 14 residues. The CDR3 nucleotides are TGTGCCAGCAGCTCTAGCGGGAATCACAATGAGCAGTTCTTC. Protein: CASSSSGNHNEQFF.

Note on this clonotype: Being one base from a much bigger clone, this may be a read error. This chain connects TRBV12-3 or TRBV12-4 to TRBJ2-1; D is uncertain. The CDR3 covers 15 residues. This CDR3 reads CASSFNTFKGNEEFF. In DNA form, the CDR3 reads TGTGCCAGCAGTTTTAACACCTTTAAGGGCAATGAGGAGTTCTTC.

This clonotype came up many times. The chain carries TRBV7-9 and TRBJ2-1; TRBD2 matches 11 bases. CDR3 size: 16 residues. Germline values: CDR1 SEHNR, CDR2 FQNEAQ (reference sequence). V dropped 5 bases and J dropped 5; count of bases not matched to a gene: 8. In DNA, the CDR3 is TGTGCCAGCAGCCTTCCCTCTAGCGGGGGGAACAATGAGCAGTTCTTC. Translation: CASSLPSSGGNNEQFF. Full variable domain (outside the CDR3, taken from reference TRBV7-9 and TRBJ2-1): DTGVSQNPRHKITKRGQNVTFRCDPISEHNRLYWYRQTLGQGPEFLTYFQNEAQLEKSRLLSDRFSAERPKGSFSTLEIQRTEQGDSAMYLCASSLPSSGGNNEQFFGPGTRLTVL.

This clonotype was counted many times. The gene calls are TRBV27 and TRBJ2-1; TRBD2 agrees at 9 bases. This CDR3 has 18 residues. The junction had 16 bases not matched to a gene; V was cut back by 3 bases and J by 7 bases. The germline CDR1 and CDR2 sequences are MNHEY and SMNVEV (reference sequence). CDR3 protein: CASSLTLLLAGKTNEQFF. CDR3 bases: TGTGCCAGCAGTTTGACCCTTCTTCTAGCGGGAAAGACAAATGAGCAGTTCTTC.

This clonotype has a count of ten or more. The chain uses TRBV9 and TRBJ2-7, with TRBD2 identical over 9 bases. Germline CDR1 SGDLS, CDR2 YYNGEE. Trimming took 4 bases from V and 2 from J; bases not matched to a gene: 13. There are 17 residues in the CDR3. CDR3 in amino acids: CASSPNPFSGSPYEQYF. As DNA, the CDR3 is TGTGCCAGCAGCCCCAACCCCTTTAGCGGGAGCCCCTACGAGCAGTACTTC.

This clonotype was observed at least ten times. The V gene is TRBV20-1, the J gene TRBJ2-7; D uncertain. The germline V gene has CDR1 DFQATT and CDR2 SNEGSKA (reference sequence). Trimming cost V 0 bases and J 7 bases, with 13 bases left between them. The CDR3 loop spans 13 amino acids. In DNA, the CDR3 is TGCAGTGCTAGAGAAGGTCTTCAACCGGAGCAGTACTTC. Translation gives CSAREGLQPEQYF.

This clonotype was detected many times. The V and J genes are TRBV2 and TRBJ2-1, with TRBD2 matching 8 bases. Germline V lookup: CDR1 SNHLY, CDR2 FYNNEI. Trimming took 3 bases from V and 8 from J; bases not matched to a gene: 9. The CDR3 runs 15 residues. DNA of the CDR3: TGTGCCAGCAGTGATGAAGCGGGAGTCAGTCATGAGCAGTTCTTC. This translates into CASSDEAGVSHEQFF.

This clonotype was picked up many times. J is TRBJ2-2 and V is TRBV12-3 or TRBV12-4, with D uncertain. V was trimmed by 1 base and J by 5 bases, leaving 5 bases between them. The CDR3 extends over 13 amino acids. The CDR3 DNA is TGTGCCAGCAGTTTAGAAGGGACCGGGGAGCTGTTTTTT. Its translation is CASSLEGTGELFF.

This clonotype occurred many times. This chain connects TRBV12-3 or TRBV12-4 to TRBJ2-3, with D perhaps matching TRBD2 (6 bases). Trimming took off 1 base at V and 4 bases at J, with 18 bases between the two ends. The CDR3 covers 17 residues. The CDR3 DNA follows: TGTGCCAGCAGTTTAGGGCTAGCGCCCCGAACGGCAGATACGCAGTATTTT. Residues: CASSLGLAPRTADTQYF.

Ten or more counts support this clonotype. The chain carries TRBV4-3 and TRBJ2-1, with D possibly matching TRBD1 (5 bases). The CDR3 has 15 amino acids. V lost 3 bases, J lost 4 bases, and 13 bases lay in between. CDR1 is LGHNA and CDR2 is YSLEER in the germline V gene. The CDR3 DNA reads as TGCGCCAGCAGCCACCTTACAGGCAAATACAATGAGCAGTTCTTC. The encoded protein is CASSHLTGKYNEQFF.

This clonotype was seen at least ten times. The rearrangement uses TRBV11-2 and TRBJ2-1; D is uncertain. The CDR3 extends over 16 amino acids. V lost 3 bases to trimming and J lost 1 base, with 13 bases between them. Germline V lookup: CDR1 SGHAT, CDR2 FQNNGV. The chain's CDR3 is CASSLGLLRSYNEQFF. The CDR3, as DNA: TGTGCCAGCAGCTTGGGCCTCCTAAGATCCTACAATGAGCAGTTCTTC.

In its sample, this clonotype was seen many times. This chain connects TRBV6-5 to TRBJ2-2, with D possibly matching TRBD2 (6 bases). With 6 bases removed from V and 6 bases from J, the gap between germline ends came to 20 bases. The germline V gene has CDR1 MNHEY and CDR2 SVGAGI. The CDR3 totals 16 residues. The CDR3 sequence: CASRKRTTAASGELFF. The CDR3 DNA follows: TGTGCCAGCAGAAAAAGGACTACTGCTGCGTCCGGGGAGCTGTTTTTT.

Notes on this clonotype: This clone may be a read error of a much larger clone one base away. The genes are TRBV7-6 and TRBJ2-7; D may be TRBD2 (6 bases). The CDR3 contains 15 residues. With 3 bases removed from V and 2 bases from J, the gap between germline ends came to 14 bases. Germline-derived CDR1 and CDR2 are SGHVS and FNYEAQ. The CDR3 loop is CASSFGGLSTYEQYF. Written as DNA, the CDR3 is TGTGCCAGCAGCTTCGGGGGACTCTCCACCTACGAGCAGTACTTC.

At least ten counts were recorded for this clonotype. The CDR3, as DNA: TGCAGTGCTAGGTTCACGGGGACAGGGGGCTACGAGCAGTACTTC. This translates into CSARFTGTGGYEQYF. The chain joins TRBV20-1 to TRBJ2-7, with 11 bases identical to TRBD1. The CDR3 runs 15 residues. The germline gives CDR1 DFQATT, CDR2 SNEGSKA (reference sequence). J was trimmed by 3 bases and V by 3 bases; bases with no gene match: 7.